Listed here are 31 T cell receptor beta chains from one sample, sequenced in a study of beta chain features in type 1 diabetes. cDNA synthesis used the whole RNA isolate, giving expressed TCRB sequences. Profiled with immunoSEQ multiplex PCR; TCRdb holds only in-frame clones, not every one. The table records approximately 330,000 clones, 9.5% to 11% of them present only once. The sample comprised naive CD4+ T cells from blood. Receptors were obtained from a woman in her 30s in good health.

This sequence joins TRBV11-1 and TRBJ2-7; D not resolved. Germline-derived CDR1 and CDR2 are SGHAT and FQDESV (reference sequence). Between the trimmed V and J ends, which lost 3 bases and 4 bases, there was a span of 13 bases. There are 14 residues in the CDR3. CDR3 nucleotide sequence: TGTGCCAGCAGCTTTAACCACATGAGGTACGAGCAGTACTTC. Its translation: CASSFNHMRYEQYF.

This clone was seen a few times. V is TRBV19 and J is TRBJ2-4; 8 positions agree with TRBD1. The V gene end was trimmed by 6 bases and the J gene end by 3 bases; junction bases not matched to a gene: 7. Germline CDR1 reads LNHDA; CDR2 reads SQIVND (reference sequence). This CDR3 contains 15 residues. The CDR3 sequence: CASRTDRGDKNIQYF. CDR3 DNA: TGTGCCAGTAGGACTGACAGGGGAGACAAAAACATTCAGTACTTC.

This clone was seen more than once but under ten times. The CDR3 sequence is CASSLSSDHTDTQYF. The CDR3 DNA reads TGTGCCAGCAGTTTATCGAGCGACCACACAGATACGCAGTATTTT. The chain joins TRBV28 to TRBJ2-3; D not resolved. Deletions cut 1 base from V and 2 bases from J, with 10 bases between. This CDR3 spans 15 amino acids. The germline V gene encodes CDR1 MDHEN and CDR2 SYDVKM.

The gene calls are TRBV7-6 and TRBJ2-7; TRBD1 matches at 8 bases. This CDR3 region has 15 residues. Germline CDR1 is SGHVS and CDR2 is FNYEAQ. V was pared by 4 bases and J by 4 bases, with 9 bases of the junction left unmatched. The CDR3 coding sequence is TGTGCCAGCAGCTCACCGAATGACAGGGGTTACGAGCAGTACTTC. It yields the protein CASSSPNDRGYEQYF.

V usage is TRBV2 and J usage is TRBJ2-5; the D gene is possibly TRBD2 (5 bases). V shed 6 bases and J shed 1 base, with 12 bases lying between them. The CDR3 contains 14 residues. The V gene's germline CDR1 is SNHLY and CDR2 FYNNEI. The DNA of the CDR3 is TGTGCCAGCAGAAGGAGCGGAGCCCAAGAGACCCAGTACTTC. It codes for CASRRSGAQETQYF.

The sample holds a few counts of this clone. This chain uses TRBV30 with TRBJ1-5; 10 bases line up with TRBD1. Germline V gene sequence: CDR1 GTSNPN, CDR2 SVGIG (reference sequence). V lost 3 bases, J lost 7 bases, and 15 bases stayed unmatched. This CDR3 has 17 residues. The CDR3 reads CAWRGGQGSPGYQPQHF. Written as DNA, the CDR3 is TGTGCCTGGAGGGGGGGACAGGGGAGTCCAGGTTACCAGCCCCAGCATTTT.

J is TRBJ1-2 and V is TRBV6-5; D is perhaps TRBD1 (6 bases). This CDR3 comprises 14 residues. Germline V gene lookup returns CDR1 MNHEY and CDR2 SVGAGI. Deletions cut 6 bases from V and 4 bases from J, with 15 bases between. CDR3 amino acids: CASRLAGAVYGYTF. In DNA form, the CDR3 reads TGTGCCAGCAGACTGGCAGGGGCCGTCTATGGCTACACCTTC.

There are a few counts of this clone. This chain uses TRBV28 with TRBJ2-7, with D perhaps TRBD1 (5 bases). Germline CDR1 is MDHEN and CDR2 is SYDVKM. Trimming cost V 6 bases and J 3 bases, with 9 bases left between them. CDR3 size: 12 residues. For the CDR3, the DNA is TGTGCCAGCAGGGTGGACATCTACGAGCAGTACTTC. This sequence encodes CASRVDIYEQYF.

This clone was seen a few times. The CDR3 protein is CASSVGGAGTDTQYF. The CDR3 DNA sequence: TGTGCCAGCAGCGTAGGAGGAGCCGGCACAGATACGCAGTATTTT. The chain uses TRBV9 and TRBJ2-3; D is undetermined. This CDR3 is built from 15 residues. Germline V gene lookup returns CDR1 SGDLS and CDR2 YYNGEE. The V and J ends lost 0 bases and 1 base respectively, with 9 bases between them.

The V call is TRBV19, the J call TRBJ1-2; a weak D match, TRBD1 (5 bases). The CDR3 spans 12 residues. The ends were cut back, 9 bases at V and 1 base at J, with 9 bases in the middle. Germline-derived CDR1 and CDR2 are LNHDA and SQIVND (reference sequence). CDR3 in DNA: TGTGCCAGCCAGGGTCGTAACTATGGCTACACCTTC. Amino acids: CASQGRNYGYTF.

This clone has just a few counts. This chain links TRBV28 with TRBJ2-1, with unresolved D. In germline, CDR1 is MDHEN, CDR2 SYDVKM. The CDR3 runs to 14 residues. With 6 bases removed from V and 4 bases from J, the gap between germline ends came to 13 bases. The CDR3 DNA is TGTGCCAGCAGCCCAGGAACGATTTACAATGAGCAGTTCTTC. This translates into CASSPGTIYNEQFF.

V usage is TRBV5-1 and J usage is TRBJ2-1; 12 positions match TRBD2. The CDR3 has 15 residues. V shed 8 bases and J 10 bases; nucleotides not matched to a gene: 13. Germline CDR1 is SGHRS and CDR2 is YFSETQ. The CDR3 nucleotides read TGCGCCAGTGAACCGACTAGCGGGAGTCAGGGCGAGCAGTTCTTC. Protein: CASEPTSGSQGEQFF.

The J gene is TRBJ2-1, the V gene TRBV4-3; 11 bases align to TRBD2. The CDR3 is 18 amino acids. Germline V CDR1 and CDR2: LGHNA, YSLEER. The trim removed 0 bases at V and 7 bases at J, leaving 11 bases unmatched. Written as DNA, the CDR3 is TGCGCCAGCAGCCAAGATTCCGGGGTTAGCGGGAGGGTAAATGAGCAGTTCTTC. Encoded protein: CASSQDSGVSGRVNEQFF.

V and J are TRBV4-3 and TRBJ1-5, with 9 bases fitting TRBD1. The junction had 6 bases not matched to a gene; V was cut back by 0 bases and J by 9 bases. This CDR3 is built from 15 residues. Germline loops: CDR1 LGHNA, CDR2 YSLEER. The CDR3 loop is CASSQDMGQGRPQHF. Here the CDR3 DNA reads TGCGCCAGCAGCCAAGATATGGGACAGGGAAGGCCCCAGCATTTT.

The chain recombines TRBV7-9 with TRBJ2-3; 10 nucleotides align to TRBD1. J lost 3 bases, V lost 6 bases, and 6 bases had no gene match. CDR1 and CDR2 from the germline V gene are SEHNR and FQNEAQ (reference sequence). The CDR3 loop spans 15 amino acids. The CDR3 DNA sequence: TGTGCCAGCAGTTGGCCGGGACAGGGGACAGATACGCAGTATTTT. It is translated as CASSWPGQGTDTQYF. Combining the CDR3 with reference TRBV7-9 and TRBJ2-3 gives the whole variable domain DTGVSQNPRHKITKRGQNVTFRCDPISEHNRLYWYRQTLGQGPEFLTYFQNEAQLEKSRLLSDRFSAERPKGSFSTLEIQRTEQGDSAMYLCASSWPGQGTDTQYFGPGTRLTVL.

This clone was recorded a few times. The CDR3: CASSLSEETQYF. The DNA of the CDR3 is TGTGCCAGCAGCTTATCAGAAGAGACCCAGTACTTC. This chain links TRBV7-9 with TRBJ2-5, with no clear D. This CDR3 is 12 amino acids long. Trimming took 2 bases from V and 3 from J, leaving 4 bases between them. The germline V gene encodes CDR1 SEHNR and CDR2 FQNEAQ (reference sequence).

The V call is TRBV5-1, the J call TRBJ2-5; 9 bases align to TRBD1. This CDR3 is 13 amino acids long. Germline V gives CDR1 SGHRS, CDR2 YFSETQ. J lost 13 bases, V lost 0 bases, and 7 bases had no gene match. The CDR3 sequence: CASSLEGTGTWYF. CDR3 nucleotides: TGCGCCAGCAGCTTGGAGGGGACAGGGACATGGTACTTC.

The J gene is TRBJ1-1, the V gene TRBV18; 10 bases are a match to TRBD1. There are 13 residues in the CDR3. CDR1 is KGHSH, CDR2 LQKENI, per germline. The V gene end was trimmed by 7 bases and the J gene end by 6 bases; junction bases not matched to a gene: 5. CDR3 protein: CASFPDRGSEAFF. CDR3 coding DNA: TGTGCCAGCTTCCCGGACAGGGGGTCTGAAGCTTTCTTT.

This clone showed up just a few times. The J gene is TRBJ1-5, the V gene TRBV6-5; 8 nucleotides align to TRBD1. The J segment lost 0 bases and the V segment lost 4 bases, leaving 2 bases of the junction unmatched. CDR3 length: 15 amino acids. Germline values: CDR1 MNHEY, CDR2 SVGAGI. CDR3 loop: CASSSTGDSNQPQHF. CDR3 coding DNA: TGTGCCAGCAGTTCGACAGGGGATAGCAATCAGCCCCAGCATTTT.

Notes on this clone: Other DNA sequences from this sample encode an identical CDR3 as well. J is TRBJ1-5 and V is TRBV18; 7 positions match TRBD1. V shed 3 bases, J shed 3 bases, and the junction held 5 bases outside the gene matches. The V gene's germline CDR1 is KGHSH and CDR2 LQKENI. This CDR3 is 15 amino acids long. DNA of the CDR3: TGTGCCAGCTCACCCGACAGGGTCAACAATCAGCCCCAGCATTTT. Translation gives CASSPDRVNNQPQHF.

This clone was seen a few times. The chain links TRBV25-1 to TRBJ2-2, with D maybe TRBD2 (6 bases). The ends were cut back, 4 bases at V and 4 bases at J, with 16 bases in the middle. The CDR3 is 16 residues long. Germline CDR1 reads MGHDK; CDR2 reads SYGVNS. CDR3 sequence: CASSGRDRVVTGELFF. CDR3 nucleotide sequence: TGTGCCAGCAGTGGGCGGGACCGGGTGGTCACCGGGGAGCTGTTTTTT.

Turning to this clone: Compared with germline, one end of the junction differs, possibly owing to a read error. The chain couples TRBV7-7 to TRBJ2-7, with 11 bases fitting TRBD2. CDR3 length equals 18 residues. The germline gives CDR1 SSHAT, CDR2 FNYEAQ (reference sequence). The CDR3 loop is CASSLAPHSGRAAYEQYF. The CDR3 DNA sequence: TGTGCTAGCAGCTTAGCTCCACATAGCGGGAGGGCGGCGTACGAGCAGTACTTC. The full variable domain, its missing parts supplied by reference TRBV7-7 and TRBJ2-7, is GAGVSQSPRYKVTKRGQDVTLRCDPISSHATLYWYQQALGQGPEFLTYFNYEAQPDKSGLPSDRFSAERPEGSISTLTIQRTEQRDSAMYRCASSLAPHSGRAAYEQYFGPGTRLTVT.

CDR3 amino acids: CASSGLTTGELFF. The CDR3 nucleotides read TGTGCCAGCAGTGGACTAACCACCGGGGAGCTGTTTTTT. This rearrangement joins TRBV2 to TRBJ2-2; perhaps TRBD2 as D (5 bases). V lost 4 bases and J lost 4, with 7 bases in between. The CDR3 loop spans 13 amino acids. Germline V CDR1 and CDR2: SNHLY, FYNNEI.

The chain combines TRBV28 with TRBJ2-3; 7 bases are a match to TRBD2. The CDR3 loop spans 15 amino acids. V dropped 5 bases and J dropped 4; count of bases not matched to a gene: 9. The germline gives CDR1 MDHEN, CDR2 SYDVKM. CDR3 nucleotides: TGTGCCAGCAGTAGAGGAGGGACTACGGCAGATACGCAGTATTTT. It is translated as CASSRGGTTADTQYF.

The chain recombines TRBV11-2 with TRBJ2-7, with 9 bases fitting TRBD1. The CDR3 contains 19 residues. Germline V lookup: CDR1 SGHAT, CDR2 FQNNGV. V lost 0 bases to trimming and J lost 2 bases; unmatched junction nucleotides: 14. Here the CDR3 DNA reads TGTGCCAGCAGCTTAGAGTTTGGGACAGGGTGGGATCGGACCTACGAGCAGTACTTC. This encodes CASSLEFGTGWDRTYEQYF.

This clone was counted only a few times. This chain's CDR3 is CASSLRANGEDTQYF. The CDR3 nucleotides are TGCGCCAGCAGCTTGAGGGCCAATGGGGAGGATACGCAGTATTTT. The V call is TRBV5-1, the J call TRBJ2-3, with D perhaps matching TRBD2 (5 bases). This CDR3 region has 15 residues. CDR1 SGHRS and CDR2 YFSETQ come from the germline V gene. The V gene lost 1 base and the J gene lost 6 bases, with 15 bases spanning the gap. The entire variable domain, with the rest obtained from reference TRBV5-1 and TRBJ2-3, is as follows: KAGVTQTPRYLIKTRGQQVTLSCSPISGHRSVSWYQQTPGQGLQFLFEYFSETQRNKGNFPGRFSGRQFSNSRSEMNVSTLELGDSALYLCASSLRANGEDTQYFGPGTRLTVL.

The V gene is TRBV6-5, the J gene TRBJ2-2, with 10 bases fitting TRBD1. CDR3 length: 14 residues. Trimming took 10 bases from V and 4 from J; bases not matched to a gene: 6. CDR1 is MNHEY, CDR2 SVGAGI, per germline. DNA of the CDR3: TGTGCCATTGCGGGACAGGGGACCACCGGGGAGCTGTTTTTT. Translating gives CAIAGQGTTGELFF.

The chain links TRBV29-1 to TRBJ2-7, with 7 positions matching TRBD1. CDR3 length: 14 amino acids. J was trimmed by 5 bases and V by 2 bases; bases with no gene match: 9. Per the germline V gene, CDR1 is SQVTM and CDR2 is ANQGSEA. CDR3 DNA: TGCAGCGTTGAAAGGGGTCAGGGGGATGACGAGCAGTACTTC. Translated, it gives CSVERGQGDDEQYF.

This chain uses TRBV7-2 with TRBJ2-1; D possibly corresponds to TRBD2 (6 bases). The CDR3 has 14 residues. Germline V gene sequence: CDR1 SGHTA, CDR2 FQGNSA. V gave up 5 bases and J gave up 6 bases, with 14 bases separating them. The DNA of the CDR3 is TGTGCCAGCAGCCCCCCGGGACTTCCCAATGAGCAGTTCTTC. It encodes CASSPPGLPNEQFF.

This clone was picked up a small number of times. This chain links TRBV28 with TRBJ2-7; 7 nucleotides align to TRBD1. The CDR3 has 14 residues. Germline CDR1 and CDR2: MDHEN and SYDVKM. The junction had 12 bases not matched to a gene; V was cut back by 6 bases and J by 7 bases. DNA for the CDR3: TGTGCCAGCAGCTCCGGACAGGCTCCGAGGGAGCAGTACTTC. This translates into CASSSGQAPREQYF.

This clone appeared a few times. This chain connects TRBV18 to TRBJ2-1; 7 bases are shared with TRBD2. CDR1 and CDR2 from the germline V gene are KGHSH and LQKENI. CDR3 size: 15 residues. J lost 2 bases, V lost 4 bases, and 5 bases had no gene match. CDR3 loop: CASSQASGTYNEQFF. The CDR3 DNA reads as TGTGCCAGCTCACAGGCTAGCGGTACCTACAATGAGCAGTTCTTC.